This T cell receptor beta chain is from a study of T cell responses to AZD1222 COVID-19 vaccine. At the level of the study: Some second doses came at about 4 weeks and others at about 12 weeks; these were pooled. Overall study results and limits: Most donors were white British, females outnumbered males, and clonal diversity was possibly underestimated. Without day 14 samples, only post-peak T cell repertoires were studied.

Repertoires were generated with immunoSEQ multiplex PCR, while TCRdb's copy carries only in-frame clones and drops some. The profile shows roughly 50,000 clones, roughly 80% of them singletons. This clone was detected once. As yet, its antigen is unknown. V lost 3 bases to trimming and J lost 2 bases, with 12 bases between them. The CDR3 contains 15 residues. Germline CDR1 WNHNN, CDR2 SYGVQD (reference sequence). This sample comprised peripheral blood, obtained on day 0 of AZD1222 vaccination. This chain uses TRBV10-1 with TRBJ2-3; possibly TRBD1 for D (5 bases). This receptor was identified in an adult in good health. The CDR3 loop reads CASSDSGHPTDTQYF. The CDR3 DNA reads TGCGCCAGCAGTGATTCAGGGCACCCCACAGATACGCAGTATTTT.